The 16 T cell receptor beta chains below were found in one sample sequenced in a study of blood T cell repertoires in COVID-19. Using immunoSEQ multiplex PCR, the repertoire was profiled, and TCRdb retains in-frame clones only, with some absent. The sample lists 48,000 or so clones, around 91% seen once, with over 3% in the top ten. The sample comprised peripheral blood. These receptors came from a human donor in a cohort sampled during active COVID-19.

The chain carries TRBV10-3 and TRBJ1-4, with a tentative D call TRBD1 (5 bases). This CDR3 contains 13 residues. Trimming took 11 bases from V and 4 from J, leaving 14 bases between them. CDR1 ENHRY and CDR2 SYGVKD come from the germline V gene. In DNA form, the CDR3 reads TGTGCCTCGCAGACGGGGGGTAATGAAAAACTGTTTTTT. Its protein is CASQTGGNEKLFF.

This chain uses TRBV13 with TRBJ2-2; D remains ambiguous. The V and J ends lost 5 bases and 7 bases respectively, with 5 bases between them. Germline CDR1 PRHDT, CDR2 FYEKMQ (reference sequence). This CDR3 is 11 amino acids long. The CDR3 DNA sequence: TGTGCCAGCAGCCGAGGCGGGGAGCTGTTTTTT. Its protein is CASSRGGELFF.

The chain is built from TRBV11-3 and TRBJ2-1, with 8 positions matching TRBD2. CDR3 length: 12 residues. J was trimmed by 3 bases and V by 8 bases; bases with no gene match: 0. Germline CDR1 is SGHNT and CDR2 is YENEEA. This CDR3 is CASGTSYNEQFF. DNA of the CDR3: TGTGCCAGCGGGACTAGCTACAATGAGCAGTTCTTC. Full variable domain (missing parts from reference TRBV11-3 and TRBJ2-1): EAGVVQSPRYKIIEKKQPVAFWCNPISGHNTLYWYLQNLGQGPELLIRYENEEAVDDSQLPKDRFSAERLKGVDSTLKIQPAELGDSAVYLCASGTSYNEQFFGPGTRLTVL.

The rearrangement links TRBV5-5 to TRBJ2-2, with D possibly being TRBD2 (5 bases). Trimming removed 2 bases at V and 8 bases at J, with 25 bases between. The CDR3 has 18 amino acids. Germline assignment: CDR1 SGHKS and CDR2 YYEKEE (reference sequence). Here the CDR3 reads CASSLIGPSEARGGELFF. The CDR3 DNA is TGTGCCAGCAGCTTAATAGGACCTTCGGAGGCCAGAGGTGGGGAGCTGTTTTTT.

The chain has TRBV19 and TRBJ1-1; no clear D gene. The CDR3 runs to 13 residues. V lost 3 bases and J 3 bases, leaving 8 bases between the germline ends. Germline V gene sequence: CDR1 LNHDA, CDR2 SQIVND (reference sequence). The CDR3: CASSMAVDTEAFF. The CDR3 region has the DNA TGTGCCAGTAGTATGGCGGTCGACACTGAAGCTTTCTTT.

The chain couples TRBV11-2 to TRBJ1-1; D is possibly TRBD1 (5 bases). This CDR3 has 13 amino acids. Germline values: CDR1 SGHAT, CDR2 FQNNGV. Trimming took off 3 bases at V and 4 bases at J, with 9 bases between the two ends. CDR3 amino acids: CASSFRRGTEAFF. DNA for the CDR3: TGTGCCAGCAGCTTCCGGAGGGGCACTGAAGCTTTCTTT.

This clone has just one count. The genes are TRBV9 and TRBJ1-1; 7 nucleotides match TRBD1. J was trimmed by 5 bases and V by 0 bases; bases with no gene match: 4. Germline lookup yields CDR1 SGDLS and CDR2 YYNGEE. CDR3 length: 14 residues. This CDR3 is CASSVATGVTEAFF. The DNA for the CDR3 is TGTGCCAGCAGCGTAGCAACAGGGGTAACTGAAGCTTTCTTT.

The CDR3 reads CATSSMTHNQPQHF. CDR3 coding DNA: TGTGCCACCAGTAGCATGACGCACAATCAGCCCCAGCATTTT. This sequence joins TRBV15 and TRBJ1-5; D call uncertain. This CDR3 has 14 amino acids. CDR1 and CDR2 from the germline V gene are LNHNV and YYDKDF (reference sequence). Trimming shortened V by 6 bases and J by 3 bases, and 12 bases separated the two germline ends.

This rearrangement joins TRBV7-2 to TRBJ2-5; 9 bases line up with TRBD1. CDR1 SGHTA and CDR2 FQGNSA come from the germline V gene. The CDR3 is 13 residues long. The ends lost 3 bases at V and 4 bases at J; junction bases unmatched: 0. The DNA of the CDR3 is TGTGCCAGCAGCTTGACAGGGGGAGAGACCCAGTACTTC. This sequence encodes CASSLTGGETQYF.

This sequence joins TRBV6-6 and TRBJ2-6, with D maybe TRBD1 (6 bases). The CDR3 runs to 16 residues. CDR1 is MNHNY, CDR2 SVGAGI, per germline (reference sequence). V was cut by 0 bases and J by 4 bases, with 10 bases left in between. The CDR3 loop is CASSYSTGTGANVLTF. CDR3 coding DNA: TGTGCCAGCAGTTACTCGACAGGTACCGGGGCCAACGTCCTGACTTTC.

This chain joins TRBV7-9 and TRBJ2-3, with 7 bases aligning to TRBD1. V gave up 4 bases and J gave up 1 base; unmatched junction bases: 2. Germline CDR1 is SEHNR and CDR2 is FQNEAQ (reference sequence). CDR3 length equals 14 residues. In DNA form, the CDR3 reads TGTGCCAGCAGCTACGACAGGGGCACAGATACGCAGTATTTT. Protein: CASSYDRGTDTQYF.

The chain employs TRBV5-1 and TRBJ2-6; possible D gene TRBD1, 6 bases. Between the trimmed V and J ends, which lost 4 bases and 6 bases, there was a span of 11 bases. The CDR3 is 14 amino acids. The germline CDR1 and CDR2 sequences are SGHRS and YFSETQ. CDR3 nucleotide sequence: TGCGCCAGCAGCCGGGACAAACCGGCCAACGTCCTGACTTTC. Translating it yields CASSRDKPANVLTF.

The V call is TRBV27, the J call TRBJ1-5; D remains ambiguous. The CDR3 extends over 13 amino acids. Trimming removed 2 bases from V and 6 bases from J, with 8 bases in between. Per the germline V gene, CDR1 is MNHEY and CDR2 is SMNVEV (reference sequence). The CDR3 coding sequence is TGTGCCAGCAGTTTAGAGGGAACTCAGCCCCAGCATTTT. Its protein is CASSLEGTQPQHF.

In DNA form, the CDR3 reads TGTGCCAGCAGTGAAGAGGGGACAGGGGGCTACACTGAAGCTTTCTTT. It encodes CASSEEGTGGYTEAFF. The rearrangement joins TRBV2 to TRBJ1-1, with 12 bases fitting TRBD1. This CDR3 region has 16 residues. V was pared by 1 base and J by 3 bases, with 3 bases of the junction left unmatched. The germline gives CDR1 SNHLY, CDR2 FYNNEI.

The chain links TRBV5-1 to TRBJ2-1; D gene unclear. Looked up from germline, CDR1 is SGHRS and CDR2 is YFSETQ. CDR3 length: 12 residues. V was clipped by 5 bases and J by 8 bases, with 11 bases between them. This CDR3 is CASRALLDEQFF. CDR3 DNA sequence: TGCGCCAGCAGGGCCCTCCTCGATGAGCAGTTCTTC.

The chain combines TRBV4-1 with TRBJ1-5; D might be TRBD1 (5 bases). Trimming pared 0 bases from V and 4 bases from J, leaving 13 bases between. Germline CDR1 reads MGHRA; CDR2 reads YSYEKL. The CDR3 is made up of 16 amino acids. For the CDR3, the DNA is TGCGCCAGCAGCCAAGAAGGGGACTATTCGAATCAGCCCCAGCATTTT. Translated: CASSQEGDYSNQPQHF.